These 9 T cell receptor beta chains were all obtained from the same sample, sequenced in a study of blood T cell repertoires in COVID-19. Profiled with immunoSEQ multiplex PCR; TCRdb holds only in-frame clones, not every one. The sample lists approximately 200,000 clones; 60% to 80% were seen once. Material: peripheral blood. These receptors all come from a man aged 60-69 years with active or convalescent COVID-19.

This rearrangement joins TRBV12-3 or TRBV12-4 to TRBJ2-1, with TRBD1 identical over 8 bases. This CDR3 contains 13 residues. V dropped 4 bases and J dropped 6; count of bases not matched to a gene: 2. CDR3 in DNA: TGTGCCAGCAGTTGGACAGGGTTCAATGAGCAGTTCTTC. It yields the protein CASSWTGFNEQFF.

This clone has just a few counts. The V gene is TRBV9, the J gene TRBJ2-2, with 7 bases fitting TRBD1. V lost 4 bases and J lost 1; bases outside the gene matches: 4. The CDR3 spans 15 residues. CDR1 and CDR2 (germline): SGDLS, YYNGEE. CDR3 residues: CASSWGTENTGELFF. In DNA, the CDR3 is TGTGCCAGCAGCTGGGGGACAGAGAACACCGGGGAGCTGTTTTTT. Full variable domain (missing parts from reference TRBV9 and TRBJ2-2): DSGVTQTPKHLITATGQRVTLRCSPRSGDLSVYWYQQSLDQGLQFLIQYYNGEERAKGNILERFSAQQFPDLHSELNLSSLELGDSALYFCASSWGTENTGELFFGEGSRLTVL.

The chain combines TRBV5-5 with TRBJ2-5; D not certain. Trimming removed 0 bases at V and 1 base at J, with 4 bases between. CDR1 and CDR2 from the germline V gene are SGHKS and YYEKEE (reference sequence). CDR3 length equals 13 residues. CDR3 coding DNA: TGTGCCAGCAGCTTGGCGGTCCAAGAGACCCAGTACTTC. Translating it yields CASSLAVQETQYF.

This sequence joins TRBV12-3 or TRBV12-4 and TRBJ2-1; no clear D gene. V was trimmed by 9 bases and J by 6 bases, leaving 12 bases between them. This CDR3 spans 12 amino acids. In nucleotides, the CDR3 is TGTGCCAGTGGTGGTACCGGCAATGAGCAGTTCTTC. The encoded protein is CASGGTGNEQFF.

The J gene is TRBJ2-1, the V gene TRBV10-3, with 7 positions matching TRBD1. V trimming: 8 bases; J trimming: 4 bases; junction bases outside the gene matches: 2. This CDR3 region has 12 residues. The germline gives CDR1 ENHRY, CDR2 SYGVKD. CDR3 DNA sequence: TGTGCCATCGCGACAGGGTACAATGAGCAGTTCTTC. Encoded protein: CAIATGYNEQFF.

This clone appeared a single time. The gene calls are TRBV19 and TRBJ1-5, with no clear D. CDR1 is LNHDA, CDR2 SQIVND, per germline (reference sequence). The CDR3 spans 12 residues. V was clipped by 5 bases and J by 5 bases, with 7 bases between them. This CDR3 is CASSSSYQPQHF. Here the CDR3 DNA reads TGTGCCAGTAGTTCAAGCTATCAGCCCCAGCATTTT.

CDR3 nucleotides: TGTGCCAGCAGCAGGACTAGCTCCGGTAGGAATGAGCAGTTCTTC. This codes for CASSRTSSGRNEQFF. The chain is built from TRBV7-8 and TRBJ2-1; 8 bases are a match to TRBD2. Germline CDR1 is SGHVS and CDR2 is FQNEAQ. Germline trimming cut 5 bases from V and 7 bases from J; bases unmatched to any gene: 10. This CDR3 is 15 amino acids long.

This sequence joins TRBV28 and TRBJ2-7; D gene ambiguous. The CDR3 length is 15 residues. Trimming took off 4 bases at V and 4 bases at J, with 17 bases between the two ends. CDR1 MDHEN and CDR2 SYDVKM come from the germline V gene. CDR3: CASSSFHNLIYEQYF. The CDR3 nucleotides are TGTGCCAGCAGTTCTTTCCATAATCTAATATACGAGCAGTACTTC.

The chain uses TRBV6-5 and TRBJ1-5; D is perhaps TRBD1 (6 bases). V was trimmed by 8 bases and J by 0 bases, leaving 8 bases between them. The CDR3 has 13 amino acids. Germline V gene sequence: CDR1 MNHEY, CDR2 SVGAGI. The CDR3 nucleotides are TGTGCCAGCCGGGACAATAGCAATCAGCCCCAGCATTTT. This translates into CASRDNSNQPQHF.